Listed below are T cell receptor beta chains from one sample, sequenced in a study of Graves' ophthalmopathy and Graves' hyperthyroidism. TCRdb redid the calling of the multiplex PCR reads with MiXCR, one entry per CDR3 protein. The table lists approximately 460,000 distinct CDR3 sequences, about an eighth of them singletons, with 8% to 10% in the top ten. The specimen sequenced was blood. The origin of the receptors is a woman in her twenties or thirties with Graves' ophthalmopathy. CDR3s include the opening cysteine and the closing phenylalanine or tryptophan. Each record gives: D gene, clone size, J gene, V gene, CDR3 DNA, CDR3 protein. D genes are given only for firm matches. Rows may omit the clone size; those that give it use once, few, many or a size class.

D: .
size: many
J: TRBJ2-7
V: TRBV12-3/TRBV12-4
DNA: TGTGCCAGCAGTTTCAGGTACTACGAGCAGTACTTC
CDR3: CASSFRYYEQYF

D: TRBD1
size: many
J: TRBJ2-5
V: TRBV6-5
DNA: TGTGCCAGCAGTTACTCGAGGGACAGGGCGGAAGAGACCCAGTACTTC
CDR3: CASSYSRDRAEETQYF

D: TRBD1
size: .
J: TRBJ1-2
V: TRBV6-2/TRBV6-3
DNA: TGTGCCAGCAGCTCCTCCGGACAGGGGACTAACTATGGCTACACCTTC
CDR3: CASSSSGQGTNYGYTF

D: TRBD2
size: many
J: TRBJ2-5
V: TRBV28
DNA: TGTGCCAGCAGTCCCGGACTAGTCCGTGTGGAGACCCAGTACTTC
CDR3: CASSPGLVRVETQYF

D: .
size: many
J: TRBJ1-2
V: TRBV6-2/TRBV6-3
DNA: TGTGCCAGCATTGGGGGACTGCGATCTACCTATGGCTACACCTTC
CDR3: CASIGGLRSTYGYTF

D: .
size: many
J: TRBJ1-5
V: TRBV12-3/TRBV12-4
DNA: TGTGCCAGCAGTCCCGGGCCTAGGGGACAGCCCCAGCATTTT
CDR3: CASSPGPRGQPQHF

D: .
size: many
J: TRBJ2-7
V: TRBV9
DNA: TGTGCCAGCAGCGTAGAACACGGAGTCCCGAGTGAGCAGTACTTC
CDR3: CASSVEHGVPSEQYF

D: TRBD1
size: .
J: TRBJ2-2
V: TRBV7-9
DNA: TGTGCCAGCAGCCAACAGGGGGCTTCCACCGGGGAGCTGTTTTTT
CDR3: CASSQQGASTGELFF

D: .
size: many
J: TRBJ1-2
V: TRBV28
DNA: TGTGCCAGCACCGAGGACTATCACGGCTACACCTTC
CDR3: CASTEDYHGYTF

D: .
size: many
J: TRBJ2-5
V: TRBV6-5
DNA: TGTGCCAGCAGTTACAGACAGTCGGGGACCCAGTACTTC
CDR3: CASSYRQSGTQYF

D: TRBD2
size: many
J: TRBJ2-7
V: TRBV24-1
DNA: TGTGCCACCCAGCGGGGAACCTACGAGCAGTACTTC
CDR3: CATQRGTYEQYF

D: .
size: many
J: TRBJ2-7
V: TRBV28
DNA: TGTGCCAGCAGCCGCGGCTATTACGAGCAGTACTTC
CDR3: CASSRGYYEQYF

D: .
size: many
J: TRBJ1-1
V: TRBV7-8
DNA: TGTGCCAGCAGCTTTACAAGCAGGGGATCGAACACTGAAGCTTTCTTT
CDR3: CASSFTSRGSNTEAFF

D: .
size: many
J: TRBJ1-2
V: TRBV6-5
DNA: TGTGCCAGCAGTTTCCGCGGGGTTAATGGCTACACCTTC
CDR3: CASSFRGVNGYTF

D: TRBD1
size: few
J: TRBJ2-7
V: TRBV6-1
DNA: TGTGCCAGCACCGAAGACAGGGTATACTCCCAGCAGTACTTC
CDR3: CASTEDRVYSQQYF

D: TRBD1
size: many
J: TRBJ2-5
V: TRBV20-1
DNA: TGCAGTGCTGACAGGGCGGTTCAAGAGACCCAGTACTTC
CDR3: CSADRAVQETQYF

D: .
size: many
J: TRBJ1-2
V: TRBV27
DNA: TGTGCCAGCAGTTCGACTCCCTATGGCTACACCTTC
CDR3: CASSSTPYGYTF

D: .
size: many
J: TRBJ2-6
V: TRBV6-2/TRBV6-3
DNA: TGTGCCAGCAGCGGGAACTCTGGGGCCAACGTCCTGACTTTC
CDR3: CASSGNSGANVLTF

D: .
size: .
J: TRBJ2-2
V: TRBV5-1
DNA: TGCGCCAGCAGCCCCGCGCCAGGGTACACCGGGGAGCTGTTTTTT
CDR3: CASSPAPGYTGELFF

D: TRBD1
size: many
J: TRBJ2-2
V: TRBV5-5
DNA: TGTGCCAGCAGCGGACAGGACGCGAACACCGGGGAGCTGTTTTTT
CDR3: CASSGQDANTGELFF

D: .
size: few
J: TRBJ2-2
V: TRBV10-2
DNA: TGCGCCAGCAGTGATACGGGGCCGAACACCGGGGAGCTGTTTTTT
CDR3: CASSDTGPNTGELFF

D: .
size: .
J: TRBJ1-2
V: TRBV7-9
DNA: TGTGCCACCCTAGAGGGCCATGGCTACACCTTC
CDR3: CATLEGHGYTF

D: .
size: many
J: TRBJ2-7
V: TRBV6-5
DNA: TGTGCCAGCAGCCACCGACAGTTATCCTACGAGCAGTACTTC
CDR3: CASSHRQLSYEQYF

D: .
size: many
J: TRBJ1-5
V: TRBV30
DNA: TGTGCCTGGAGTCAAGGGACCTCCAATCAGCCCCAGCATTTT
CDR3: CAWSQGTSNQPQHF

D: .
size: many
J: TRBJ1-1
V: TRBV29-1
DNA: TGCAGCGTTGGGGGCTTCTACACTGAAGCTTTCTTT
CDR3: CSVGGFYTEAFF

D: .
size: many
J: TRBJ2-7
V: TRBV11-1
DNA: TGTGCCAGCAGCATAGATCCAGGGGAGAAGTTCTACGAGCAGTACTTC
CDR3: CASSIDPGEKFYEQYF

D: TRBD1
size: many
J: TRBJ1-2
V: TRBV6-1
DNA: TGTGCCAGCAGTGAAGCCCCAGGGGGCGCAGATGGCTACACCTTC
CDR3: CASSEAPGGADGYTF

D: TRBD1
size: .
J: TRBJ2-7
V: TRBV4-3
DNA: TGCGCCAGCAGCCAACCTGAGGACAGGGGATTTAGTCTGCACGCTGGGGACGAGCAGTACTTC
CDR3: CASSQPEDRGFSLHAGDEQYF

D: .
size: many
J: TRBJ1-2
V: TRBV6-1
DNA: TGTGCCACCTCCTGGGGTCAATTCTATGGCTACACCTTC
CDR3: CATSWGQFYGYTF

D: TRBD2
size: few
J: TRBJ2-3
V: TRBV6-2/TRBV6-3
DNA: TGTGCCAGCAGTTACCCTCTCCGTGCGGCGGGAGGCCTATACTCCAGAGATACGCAGTATTTT
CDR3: CASSYPLRAAGGLYSRDTQYF

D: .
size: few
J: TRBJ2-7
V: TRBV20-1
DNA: TGCAGTGCTAGTGATCCCTACGAGCAGTACTTC
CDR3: CSASDPYEQYF

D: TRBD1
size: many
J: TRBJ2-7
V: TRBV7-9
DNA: TGTGCCAGCAGCTTACCCCGGGACAGGGAATCCTACGAGCAGTACTTC
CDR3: CASSLPRDRESYEQYF

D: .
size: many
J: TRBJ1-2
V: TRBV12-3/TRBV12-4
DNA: TGTGCCAGCAGCCAAAAGGGTCAGGGCTACTATGGCTACACCTTC
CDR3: CASSQKGQGYYGYTF

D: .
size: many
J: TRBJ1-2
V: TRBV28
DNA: TGTGCCAGCAGTTTATCGGCGCTCTATGGCTACACCTTC
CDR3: CASSLSALYGYTF

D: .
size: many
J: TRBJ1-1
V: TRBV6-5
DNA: TGTGCCAGCAGTTCCCAAGCCAGATTGAACACTGAAGCTTTCTTT
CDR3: CASSSQARLNTEAFF

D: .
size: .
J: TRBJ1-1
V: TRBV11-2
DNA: TGTGCCAGCAGCTTAGTGGGACGGTGGGGCGCTGAAGCTTTCTTT
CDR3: CASSLVGRWGAEAFF

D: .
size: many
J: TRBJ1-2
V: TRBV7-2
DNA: TGTGCCAGCAGCTTAGGTTCCGGGGTCGGCTACACCTTC
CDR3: CASSLGSGVGYTF

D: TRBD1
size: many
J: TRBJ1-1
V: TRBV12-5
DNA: TGTGCTAGTGGTGGCCCCCGACAGGGTCCCCTCCTGAACACTGAAGCTTTCTTT
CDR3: CASGGPRQGPLLNTEAFF

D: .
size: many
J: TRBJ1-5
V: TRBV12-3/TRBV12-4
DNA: TGTGCCAGCAGTTTAGGGGAGCCCCAGCATTTT
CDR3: CASSLGEPQHF

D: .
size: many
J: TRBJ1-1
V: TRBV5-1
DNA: TGCGCCAGCAGCGTAGGTCCTGGGGAGAACACTGAAGCTTTCTTT
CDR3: CASSVGPGENTEAFF

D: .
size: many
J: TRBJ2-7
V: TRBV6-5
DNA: TGTGCCAGCAGTTGGTCGACAGGAACCTACGAGCAGTACTTC
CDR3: CASSWSTGTYEQYF

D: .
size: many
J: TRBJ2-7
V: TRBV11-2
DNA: TGTGCCAGCAGCCTACACATAGGGGCAGGCTACGAGCAGTACTTC
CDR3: CASSLHIGAGYEQYF

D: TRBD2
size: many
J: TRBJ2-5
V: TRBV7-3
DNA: TGTGCCAGCAGCTTAAGCGCGGGGGGCCAAGAGACCCAGTACTTC
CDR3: CASSLSAGGQETQYF

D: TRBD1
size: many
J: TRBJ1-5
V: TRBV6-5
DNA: TGTGCCAGCAGTTACTCGGGGACAGATCAGCCCCAGCATTTT
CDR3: CASSYSGTDQPQHF

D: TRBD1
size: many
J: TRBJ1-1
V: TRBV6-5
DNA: TGTGCCAGCAGTTCCCCGGACAGGGTTGGGATGAACACTGAAGCTTTCTTT
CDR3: CASSSPDRVGMNTEAFF

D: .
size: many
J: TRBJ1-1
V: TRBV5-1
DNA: TGCGCCAGCAGCTCACAGGTTACGAACACTGAAGCTTTCTTT
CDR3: CASSSQVTNTEAFF

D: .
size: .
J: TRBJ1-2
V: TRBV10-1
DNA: TGCGCCAGCTCAAATGGGAGATGGGATGGCTACACCTTC
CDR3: CASSNGRWDGYTF

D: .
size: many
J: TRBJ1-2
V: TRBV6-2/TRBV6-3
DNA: TGTGCCAGCAGGCCTTTGACAGAAACTGGCTACACCTTC
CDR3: CASRPLTETGYTF

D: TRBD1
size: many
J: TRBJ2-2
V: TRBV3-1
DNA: TGTGCCAGCAGCCTCAACCCAGGGGGAACCGGGGAGCTGTTTTTT
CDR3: CASSLNPGGTGELFF

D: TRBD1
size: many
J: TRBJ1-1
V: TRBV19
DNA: TGTGCCAGTAGCGCCACAGGGGGCGTGAACACTGAAGCTTTCTTT
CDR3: CASSATGGVNTEAFF

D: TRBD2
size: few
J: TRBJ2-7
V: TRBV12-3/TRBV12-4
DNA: TGTGCCAGCACCTCCCGAGAGGGACTAGCGGGAGCAACCTACGAGCAGTACTTC
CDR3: CASTSREGLAGATYEQYF

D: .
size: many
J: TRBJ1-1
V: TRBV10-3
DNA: TGTGCCATCAGGCGCACAGGGAACACTGAAGCTTTCTTT
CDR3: CAIRRTGNTEAFF

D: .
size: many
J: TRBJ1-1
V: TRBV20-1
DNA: TGCAGTGCCGCCCCCCCTCGGGATCGGACTGAAGCTTTCTTT
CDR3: CSAAPPRDRTEAFF

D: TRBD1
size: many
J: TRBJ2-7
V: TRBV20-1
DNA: TGCAGTGCTAGGACTCCTGGGACAGGGCGATACGAGCAGTACTTC
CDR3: CSARTPGTGRYEQYF

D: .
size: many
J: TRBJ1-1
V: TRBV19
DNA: TGTGCTGCGAGACTTTTTGGGGGGGGAGAAGCTTTCTTT
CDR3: CAARLFGGGEAFF

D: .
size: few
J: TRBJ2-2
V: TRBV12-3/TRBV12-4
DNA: TGTGCCAGCAGTACCACCTGGGATCTGAGCACCGGGGAGCTGTTTTTT
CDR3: CASSTTWDLSTGELFF

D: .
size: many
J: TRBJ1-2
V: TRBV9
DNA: TGTGCCAGCAGCGTAGAGGCAGGGCGCTATGGCTACACCTTC
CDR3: CASSVEAGRYGYTF